The rows below give T cell receptor beta chains drawn from one sample of a study of blood T cell repertoires in COVID-19. The method was immunoSEQ multiplex PCR; TCRdb's version includes in-frame clones alone and lacks a portion of them. The table shows roughly 230,000 clones, with around 83% occurring only once. The sequenced sample consisted of peripheral blood. Source of these receptors: a woman between 45 and 65 years old with acute or convalescent COVID-19. Each CDR3 is given with its conserved first and last residue. The D gene is left open where the match is weak. Some rows mark clone size as missing; the rest say once, few, many or name a class of expanded clone.

d_call,v_call,clone_size,j_call,cdr3_aa,cdr3_nt
TRBD1,TRBV19,NA,TRBJ2-5,CASSISPRQGTQYF,TGTGCCAGTAGTATCTCCCCCCGACAGGGCACCCAGTACTTC
NA,TRBV3-1/TRBV3-2,NA,TRBJ1-1,CASSHNGGLNTEAFF,TGTGCCAGCAGCCATAATGGGGGACTCAACACTGAAGCTTTCTTT
TRBD1,TRBV20-1,NA,TRBJ2-7,CSARQGYEQYF,TGCAGTGCACGACAGGGCTACGAGCAGTACTTC
NA,TRBV4-3,NA,TRBJ2-2,CASSQTGNTGELFF,TGCGCCAGCAGCCAAACCGGGAACACCGGGGAGCTGTTTTTT
TRBD1,TRBV12-3/TRBV12-4,NA,TRBJ1-6,CASSGQGNSPLHF,TGTGCCAGCAGTGGACAGGGTAATTCACCCCTCCACTTT
NA,TRBV7-8,NA,TRBJ2-1,CASSLIMSNEQFF,TGTGCCAGCAGCTTAATCATGTCCAATGAGCAGTTCTTC
NA,TRBV5-6,once,TRBJ1-2,CASSLGRQDYGYTF,TGTGCCAGCAGCTTGGGACGACAGGACTATGGCTACACCTTC
TRBD2,TRBV5-6,NA,TRBJ2-5,CASSLFLAGGHGETQYF,TGTGCCAGCAGCTTGTTCCTAGCGGGAGGGCATGGAGAGACCCAGTACTTC
TRBD1,TRBV29-1,NA,TRBJ1-1,CSVTGGGTEAFF,TGCAGCGTTACAGGGGGGGGCACTGAAGCTTTCTTT
TRBD1,TRBV5-4,NA,TRBJ1-1,CASSPPRGQTTEAFF,TGTGCCAGCAGCCCGCCCAGGGGGCAGACCACTGAAGCTTTCTTT
TRBD1,TRBV29-1,NA,TRBJ1-1,CSVGDGTGSSRGTEAFF,TGCAGCGTTGGGGACGGGACAGGGTCCTCAAGGGGCACTGAAGCTTTCTTT
TRBD2,TRBV20-1,NA,TRBJ2-7,CSASSGWSYEQYF,TGCAGTGCTAGTAGCGGGTGGTCCTACGAGCAGTACTTC
TRBD1,TRBV18,NA,TRBJ1-5,CASSPRHGQGAQPQHF,TGTGCCAGCTCACCAAGACATGGGCAGGGGGCCCAGCCCCAGCATTTT
TRBD1,TRBV27,NA,TRBJ1-2,CASSPLSRGDGYTF,TGTGCCAGCAGTCCACTAAGCAGGGGGGATGGCTACACCTTC
TRBD1,TRBV6-5,NA,TRBJ2-2,CASTQDREYDGELFF,TGTGCCAGCACCCAGGACAGGGAATATGACGGGGAGCTGTTTTTT
NA,TRBV30,NA,TRBJ2-5,CAWRRGPETQYF,TGTGCCTGGAGGCGGGGGCCAGAGACCCAGTACTTC
NA,TRBV6-6,NA,TRBJ1-1,CASSGTGFEAFF,TGTGCCAGCAGCGGTACAGGGTTTGAAGCTTTCTTT
NA,TRBV3-1/TRBV3-2,NA,TRBJ1-5,CASSQDWRGGQPQHF,TGTGCCAGCAGCCAAGATTGGAGGGGCGGTCAGCCCCAGCATTTT
NA,TRBV5-4,NA,TRBJ1-4,CASSLAGQKKLFF,TGTGCCAGCAGCTTGGCCGGACAGAAAAAACTGTTTTTT
NA,TRBV30,NA,TRBJ2-1,CAWAVNFNEQFF,TGTGCCTGGGCAGTAAATTTCAATGAGCAGTTCTTC
TRBD1,TRBV28,few,TRBJ1-4,CASSSDRGWGKLFF,TGTGCCAGCAGTTCCGACAGGGGTTGGGGAAAACTGTTTTTT
NA,TRBV18,NA,TRBJ1-2,CASSPLRGGSSYGYTF,TGTGCCAGCTCACCCCTCAGAGGAGGGTCTAGCTATGGCTACACCTTC
NA,TRBV4-1,once,TRBJ1-2,CASSQAQMAGSYGYTF,TGCGCCAGCAGCCAGGCCCAAATGGCGGGCAGCTATGGCTACACCTTC
NA,TRBV5-1,once,TRBJ1-6,CASSPPPGNNSPLHF,TGCGCCAGCAGCCCCCCCCCGGGGAATAATTCACCCCTCCACTTT
TRBD1,TRBV30,NA,TRBJ2-5,CAWKETGGTQYF,TGTGCCTGGAAAGAAACAGGGGGCACCCAGTACTTC
NA,TRBV3-1/TRBV3-2,NA,TRBJ1-1,CASSQGRVTEAFF,TGTGCCAGCAGCCAAGGCAGGGTGACTGAAGCTTTCTTT
NA,TRBV18,NA,TRBJ2-3,CASSPPIQAGTDTQYF,TGTGCCAGCTCACCACCGATCCAGGCCGGCACAGATACGCAGTATTTT
TRBD1,TRBV5-1,NA,TRBJ1-4,CASSHTTGGNEKLFF,TGCGCCAGCAGCCACACGACAGGGGGTAATGAAAAACTGTTTTTT
TRBD2,TRBV3-1/TRBV3-2,NA,TRBJ2-1,CASSQPTSGSSYNEQFF,TGTGCCAGCAGCCAACCGACTAGCGGGAGCTCCTACAATGAGCAGTTCTTC
NA,TRBV6-5,once,TRBJ1-2,CASSYSNFGSGNGYTF,TGTGCCAGCAGTTACTCGAATTTCGGTTCCGGGAATGGCTACACCTTC
TRBD2,TRBV6-5,NA,TRBJ2-1,CASRAGPNNEQFF,TGTGCCAGCAGAGCGGGGCCTAACAATGAGCAGTTCTTC
NA,TRBV5-8,NA,TRBJ2-7,CASSLMSGGYEQYF,TGTGCCAGCAGCTTGATGAGCGGAGGGTACGAGCAGTACTTC
TRBD1,TRBV5-1,few,TRBJ2-7,CATKETGSGEQYF,TGCGCCACCAAAGAGACAGGGAGTGGCGAGCAGTACTTC
NA,TRBV10-3,NA,TRBJ1-1,CAISENRDIREAFF,TGTGCCATCAGTGAGAACCGGGACATTAGGGAAGCTTTCTTT
TRBD2,TRBV11-3,NA,TRBJ2-2,CASSLNSGGITGELFF,TGTGCCAGCAGCTTAAATAGCGGGGGAATCACCGGGGAGCTGTTTTTT
NA,TRBV7-2,NA,TRBJ1-4,CASSLDWTRNEKLFF,TGTGCCAGCAGCTTAGACTGGACTCGAAATGAAAAACTGTTTTTT
TRBD1,TRBV5-4,NA,TRBJ1-4,CASSRNPGTVGAEKLFF,TGTGCCAGCAGCAGGAACCCCGGGACAGTAGGCGCCGAAAAACTGTTTTTT
NA,TRBV6-2/TRBV6-3,NA,TRBJ1-4,CASSSRGNEKLFF,TGTGCCAGCAGCTCAAGGGGAAATGAAAAACTGTTTTTT
NA,TRBV5-1,NA,TRBJ1-6,CASSLGQFNSPLHF,TGCGCCAGCAGCTTAGGACAGTTTAATTCACCCCTCCACTTT
NA,TRBV6-2/TRBV6-3,NA,TRBJ1-4,CASSYGQATNEKLFF,TGTGCCAGCAGTTACGGGCAAGCAACTAATGAAAAACTGTTTTTT
NA,TRBV5-6,few,TRBJ1-2,CASSLGQGRYGYTF,TGTGCCAGCAGCTTGGGGCAGGGCCGGTATGGCTACACCTTC